The clone carrying this T cell receptor (beta chain) was recorded a few times. These data are taken from a study of T cell repertoires in cytomegalovirus infection. The overall study: A matching HLA type, together with CMV infection, was signaled by public TCR beta signatures.

TCRdb re-analysed the reads in MiXCR, keeping a single row per CDR3 protein. The table records about 190,000 distinct CDR3 sequences, under 30% of them present only once. CDR3 length: 14 amino acids. The ends were cut back, 4 bases at V and 8 bases at J, with 17 bases in the middle. Germline lookup yields CDR1 SGHKS and CDR2 YYEKEE (reference sequence). The sequence was obtained from a human donor in good health (CMV status not recorded). Some clones in this sample may be carry-over from other donors' samples. The J gene is TRBJ2-3, the V gene TRBV5-5, with D perhaps matching TRBD1 (5 bases). Material for sequencing was PBMCs. In DNA, the CDR3 is TGTGCCAGCAGCCTGAGACAGTCGCGTGGTACGCAGTATTTT. Translating it yields CASSLRQSRGTQYF.